This TCR beta chain was recovered during a study of T cells in Graves' hyperthyroidism and ophthalmopathy. Regions amplified from RNA transcripts were the TCR beta CDR3 regions. The HTBI primer set served for first-round RT-PCR of the TCR CDR3. TCRdb re-analysed the multiplex PCR reads in MiXCR, keeping a single row per CDR3 protein. This table has about 530,000 distinct CDR3 sequences, roughly 17% appearing once. Clinical symptoms, serum thyroxine and TRAb, thyroid ultrasound and orbital computed tomography together formed the diagnostic basis. Using roughly 9.4 ml of fresh peripheral blood, PBMCs were prepared. The V end was cut by 5 bases, the J end by 5 bases, with 5 bases between. Germline CDR1 SEHNR, CDR2 FQNEAQ (reference sequence). There are 11 residues in the CDR3. The table lists this clonotype with a few counts.

The sequence derives from a young woman with Graves' ophthalmopathy. This chain joins TRBV7-9 and TRBJ2-3; no definite D call. The sample comprised blood. This CDR3 reads CASSQRDTQYF. CDR3 DNA: TGTGCCAGCAGCCAGAGAGATACGCAGTATTTT.